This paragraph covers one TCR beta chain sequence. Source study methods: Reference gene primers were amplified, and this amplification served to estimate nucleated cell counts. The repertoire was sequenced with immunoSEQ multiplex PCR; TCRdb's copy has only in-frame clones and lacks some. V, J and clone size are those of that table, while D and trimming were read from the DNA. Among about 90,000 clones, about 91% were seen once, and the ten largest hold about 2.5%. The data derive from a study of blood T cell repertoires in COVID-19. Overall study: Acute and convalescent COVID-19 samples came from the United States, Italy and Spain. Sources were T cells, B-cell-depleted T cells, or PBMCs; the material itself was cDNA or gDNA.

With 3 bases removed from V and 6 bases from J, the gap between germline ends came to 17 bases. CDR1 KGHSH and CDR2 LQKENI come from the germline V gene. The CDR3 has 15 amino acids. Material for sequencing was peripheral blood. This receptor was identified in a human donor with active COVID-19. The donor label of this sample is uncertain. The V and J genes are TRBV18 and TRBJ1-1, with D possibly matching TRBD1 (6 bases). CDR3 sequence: CASSPDTGPRAEAFF. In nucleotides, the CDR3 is TGTGCCAGCTCACCGGATACAGGGCCGCGGGCTGAAGCTTTCTTT.